Presented here are 32 T cell receptor beta chains from one specimen sequenced in a study of T cell changes during pregnancy in multiple sclerosis (dated by TCRdb to the late 2010s). Receptor libraries were prepared by the immunoSEQ multiplex PCR assay. Entries here come from immuneACCESS through TCRdb and include only in-frame sequences with V and J called. Some clones fail to appear in such tables; in the studies checked, an unresolved V gene covers under half of the shortfall, and the cause of the remainder is unknown. The sample data list almost 35,000 clones, and roughly 90% of these were observed just once. The ten largest clones capture just over 4.5% of the sample. The material sequenced was CD8+ T cells from peripheral blood mononuclear cells, taken after pregnancy. Source of these receptors: a female donor with multiple sclerosis, enrolled in a pregnancy study.

The rearrangement joins TRBV7-3 to TRBJ2-3; TRBD2 might be the D (6 bases). CDR3 size: 15 residues. Germline assignment: CDR1 SGHTA and CDR2 FQGTGA. V was pared by 5 bases and J by 0 bases, with 12 bases between. For the CDR3, the DNA is TGTGCCAGCAGCGAAACCGGGACTAGCACAGATACGCAGTATTTT. This gives the protein CASSETGTSTDTQYF. The variable domain in full, with the rest retrieved from reference TRBV7-3 and TRBJ2-3, is GAGVSQTPSNKVTEKGKYVELRCDPISGHTALYWYRQSLGQGPEFLIYFQGTGAADDSGLPNDRFFAVRPEGSVSTLKIQRTERGDSAVYLCASSETGTSTDTQYFGPGTRLTVL.

V gene TRBV6-5 combines with J gene TRBJ2-3; D unclear. From germline, CDR1 is MNHEY and CDR2 SVGAGI. The length of the CDR3 is 14 residues. Trimming took 5 bases from V and 5 from J, leaving 14 bases between them. CDR3 DNA sequence: TGTGCCAGCAGTCCCCCTTTGCGCTTAGATACGCAGTATTTT. It specifies CASSPPLRLDTQYF.

The chain uses TRBV15 and TRBJ1-6, with D maybe TRBD1 (5 bases). The V and J ends lost 4 bases and 7 bases respectively, with 8 bases between them. In germline, CDR1 is LNHNV, CDR2 YYDKDF (reference sequence). The CDR3 is 13 residues long. The CDR3 spells CATSKQGNSPLHF. In DNA, the CDR3 is TGTGCCACCAGCAAGCAGGGAAATTCACCCCTCCACTTT. The variable domain in full, with the rest retrieved from reference TRBV15 and TRBJ1-6, is DAMVIQNPRYQVTQFGKPVTLSCSQTLNHNVMYWYQQKSSQAPKLLFHYYDKDFNNEADTPDNFQSRRPNTSFCFLDIRSPGLGDTAMYLCATSKQGNSPLHFGNGTRLTVT.

This chain uses TRBV27 with TRBJ2-7; 7 bases agree with TRBD2. The CDR3 length is 15 residues. Germline CDR1 is MNHEY and CDR2 is SMNVEV (reference sequence). The V gene end was trimmed by 2 bases and the J gene end by 7 bases; junction bases not matched to a gene: 11. The CDR3 protein is CASSLLSGEGREQYF. CDR3 nucleotides: TGTGCCAGCAGTTTACTAAGCGGGGAAGGTCGGGAGCAGTACTTC.

The chain couples TRBV27 to TRBJ2-7; 11 positions agree with TRBD2. CDR1 is MNHEY, CDR2 SMNVEV, per germline (reference sequence). CDR3 length: 14 amino acids. V shed 5 bases, J shed 2 bases, and the junction held 2 bases outside the gene matches. The CDR3 loop reads CASSTSGGAYEQYF. The CDR3 nucleotides are TGTGCCAGCAGTACTAGCGGGGGAGCCTACGAGCAGTACTTC.

V usage is TRBV7-9 and J usage is TRBJ2-1; D unclear. In germline, CDR1 is SEHNR, CDR2 FQNEAQ (reference sequence). Trimming pared 4 bases from V and 7 bases from J, leaving 17 bases between. The CDR3 runs to 15 residues. The CDR3 protein is CASSSYVGSRNEQFF. DNA of the CDR3: TGTGCCAGCAGCTCCTACGTAGGCTCGAGGAATGAGCAGTTCTTC. The full variable domain, with the rest looked up from reference TRBV7-9 and TRBJ2-1, is DTGVSQNPRHKITKRGQNVTFRCDPISEHNRLYWYRQTLGQGPEFLTYFQNEAQLEKSRLLSDRFSAERPKGSFSTLEIQRTEQGDSAMYLCASSSYVGSRNEQFFGPGTRLTVL.

This clone was observed once. The genes are TRBV7-9 and TRBJ1-6; TRBD1 matches 9 bases. Trimming cost V 5 bases and J 8 bases; bases outside gene matches: 10. There are 16 residues in the CDR3. Germline CDR1 is SEHNR and CDR2 is FQNEAQ (reference sequence). In DNA form, the CDR3 reads TGTGCCAGCAGCCATCCGGGACAGGGAGTCTATTCACCCCTCCACTTT. Translating it yields CASSHPGQGVYSPLHF.

This chain connects TRBV11-2 to TRBJ2-2; D call uncertain. The CDR3 has 14 residues. The germline CDR1 and CDR2 sequences are SGHAT and FQNNGV. Trimming took 3 bases from V and 1 from J, leaving 6 bases between them. The CDR3 is CASSLSVNTGELFF. CDR3 sequence (DNA): TGTGCCAGCAGCTTGAGTGTGAACACCGGGGAGCTGTTTTTT. Filled out from reference TRBV11-2 and TRBJ2-2, the complete variable domain reads EAGVAQSPRYKIIEKRQSVAFWCNPISGHATLYWYQQILGQGPKLLIQFQNNGVVDDSQLPKDRFSAERLKGVDSTLKIQPAKLEDSAVYLCASSLSVNTGELFFGEGSRLTVL.

The chain recombines TRBV4-2 with TRBJ2-1; a possible D gene is TRBD1 (6 bases). Germline CDR1 and CDR2: LGHNA and YNFKEQ. The CDR3 contains 16 residues. The V end was cut by 0 bases, the J end by 0 bases, with 9 bases between. The CDR3: CASSQEQGNSYNEQFF. CDR3 in DNA: TGTGCCAGCAGCCAAGAACAGGGCAACTCCTACAATGAGCAGTTCTTC.

The CDR3, as DNA: TGTGCCAGCAGCCTTTTTCCCGCGGGGAGTAACACAGATACGCAGTATTTT. This translates into CASSLFPAGSNTDTQYF. This chain joins TRBV7-3 and TRBJ2-3, with D possibly being TRBD2 (6 bases). The CDR3 totals 17 residues. Trimming left V 5 bases short and J 2 bases short, with 20 bases between. Germline V gene lookup returns CDR1 SGHTA and CDR2 FQGTGA.

The rearrangement uses TRBV9 and TRBJ1-1; TRBD1 matches at 11 bases. The germline V gene has CDR1 SGDLS and CDR2 YYNGEE. J lost 11 bases, V lost 0 bases, and 3 bases had no gene match. The CDR3 sequence is 13 residues long. The DNA of the CDR3 is TGTGCCAGCAGCGTAGGGACAGGGGGCCAGGCTTTCTTT. Translating it yields CASSVGTGGQAFF.

The chain couples TRBV27 to TRBJ2-7; 8 bases are a match to TRBD1. J gave up 2 bases and V 4 bases, and 4 bases lay outside the gene matches. CDR3 size: 14 residues. Germline V lookup: CDR1 MNHEY, CDR2 SMNVEV (reference sequence). CDR3 sequence reads: CASSWTGPPYEQYF. CDR3 DNA sequence: TGTGCCAGCAGTTGGACAGGGCCGCCCTACGAGCAGTACTTC.

This clone was recorded a few times. The chain uses TRBV5-4 and TRBJ2-7; TRBD1 is a possible D gene (5 bases). Germline loops: CDR1 SGHNT, CDR2 YYREEE (reference sequence). The CDR3 has 15 amino acids. V was cut by 3 bases and J by 3 bases, with 16 bases left in between. As DNA, the CDR3 is TGTGCCAGCAGCTCCAGGGCGATTCAGGACTACGAGCAGTACTTC. It is translated as CASSSRAIQDYEQYF.

The chain carries TRBV7-8 and TRBJ1-1; 8 positions agree with TRBD1. Trimming cost V 6 bases and J 0 bases; bases outside gene matches: 0. Germline loops: CDR1 SGHVS, CDR2 FQNEAQ. The CDR3 covers 13 residues. The CDR3 DNA sequence: TGTGCCAGCAGACAGGGGGTGAACACTGAAGCTTTCTTT. Its protein product is CASRQGVNTEAFF.

This clone was detected only once. The chain carries TRBV5-4 and TRBJ1-2, with D perhaps matching TRBD1 (5 bases). This CDR3 comprises 15 residues. CDR1 and CDR2 (germline): SGHNT, YYREEE (reference sequence). V lost 2 bases and J 6 bases, leaving 17 bases between the germline ends. The chain's CDR3 is CASSFFPDRYDGYTF. The CDR3 nucleotides read TGTGCCAGCAGCTTTTTTCCCGACAGATATGATGGCTACACCTTC. Variable domain in full (rest from reference TRBV5-4 and TRBJ1-2): ETGVTQSPTHLIKTRGQQVTLRCSSQSGHNTVSWYQQALGQGPQFIFQYYREEENGRGNFPPRFSGLQFPNYSSELNVNALELDDSALYLCASSFFPDRYDGYTFGSGTRLTVV.

The rearrangement joins TRBV19 to TRBJ1-6; D is undetermined. Germline V gene lookup returns CDR1 LNHDA and CDR2 SQIVND (reference sequence). V shed 4 bases and J shed 9 bases, with 16 bases lying between them. This CDR3 region has 15 residues. The CDR3 protein is CASSTYSGTFSPLHF. As DNA, the CDR3 is TGTGCCAGTAGTACCTACAGCGGAACCTTTTCACCCCTCCACTTT.

Only one count was recorded for this clone. V and J are TRBV5-4 and TRBJ1-2; 12 positions agree with TRBD1. The CDR3 contains 15 residues. Germline values: CDR1 SGHNT, CDR2 YYREEE (reference sequence). V gave up 9 bases and J gave up 4 bases; unmatched junction bases: 10. The CDR3 here is CAMPGQGALGYGYTF. The CDR3 DNA sequence: TGTGCCATGCCGGGACAGGGGGCGCTGGGCTATGGCTACACCTTC.

The chain has TRBV15 and TRBJ2-7; TRBD2 is a possible D gene (7 bases). V gave up 0 bases and J gave up 7 bases, with 13 bases separating them. This CDR3 spans 14 amino acids. Germline CDR1 reads LNHNV; CDR2 reads YYDKDF (reference sequence). CDR3 coding DNA: TGTGCCACCAGCAGAGATAGGGGGGGGCGGGAGCAGTACTTC. Translated, it gives CATSRDRGGREQYF.

A single count supports this clone. The chain combines TRBV15 with TRBJ2-3; D is unclear. This CDR3 is built from 13 residues. The germline CDR1 and CDR2 sequences are LNHNV and YYDKDF (reference sequence). V gave up 0 bases and J gave up 4 bases, with 5 bases separating them. This CDR3 is CATSRDRADTQYF. In nucleotides, the CDR3 is TGTGCCACCAGCAGAGATCGTGCAGATACGCAGTATTTT.

The count of this clone is one. The chain couples TRBV6-4 to TRBJ2-3, with TRBD2 matching over 11 bases. Trimming cost V 4 bases and J 2 bases; bases outside gene matches: 2. This CDR3 has 15 residues. From germline, CDR1 is MRHNA and CDR2 SNTAGT. The CDR3 sequence: CASSGLAGTTDTQYF. The CDR3 nucleotides are TGTGCCAGCAGTGGACTAGCGGGAACCACAGATACGCAGTATTTT.

The rearrangement joins TRBV9 to TRBJ1-6; 8 positions agree with TRBD1. Germline-derived CDR1 and CDR2 are SGDLS and YYNGEE. This CDR3 contains 17 residues. Germline trimming cut 0 bases from V and 9 bases from J; bases unmatched to any gene: 11. The CDR3 nucleotides are TGTGCCAGCAGCGTAGCCCTCGACAGGGGAGGCAGTTCACCCCTCCACTTT. It translates to CASSVALDRGGSSPLHF. Together with reference TRBV9 and TRBJ1-6, the CDR3 gives the full variable domain: DSGVTQTPKHLITATGQRVTLRCSPRSGDLSVYWYQQSLDQGLQFLIQYYNGEERAKGNILERFSAQQFPDLHSELNLSSLELGDSALYFCASSVALDRGGSSPLHFGNGTRLTVT.

In its sample, this clone was seen once. The rearrangement links TRBV7-3 to TRBJ2-4; a possible D gene is TRBD2 (5 bases). V shed 0 bases and J shed 7 bases, with 7 bases lying between them. The germline V gene encodes CDR1 SGHTA and CDR2 FQGTGA. This CDR3 region has 13 residues. Written as DNA, the CDR3 is TGTGCCAGCAGCTTAACGGGCGGGAACATTCAGTACTTC. This translates into CASSLTGGNIQYF.

V and J are TRBV7-9 and TRBJ2-7; no reliable D call. The V and J ends lost 5 bases and 4 bases respectively, with 12 bases between them. Germline V gene lookup returns CDR1 SEHNR and CDR2 FQNEAQ (reference sequence). This CDR3 is 13 amino acids long. The CDR3 region has the DNA TGTGCCAGCAGCCCCCCCCCAGAATACGAGCAGTACTTC. Translation gives CASSPPPEYEQYF. Full variable domain (remainder filled in from reference TRBV7-9 and TRBJ2-7): DTGVSQNPRHKITKRGQNVTFRCDPISEHNRLYWYRQTLGQGPEFLTYFQNEAQLEKSRLLSDRFSAERPKGSFSTLEIQRTEQGDSAMYLCASSPPPEYEQYFGPGTRLTVT.

The chain uses TRBV11-1 and TRBJ2-3; TRBD1 matches 7 bases. V shed 5 bases, J shed 5 bases, and the junction held 22 bases outside the gene matches. This CDR3 region has 19 residues. Germline V gene lookup returns CDR1 SGHAT and CDR2 FQDESV (reference sequence). In DNA form, the CDR3 reads TGTGCCAGCAGCCGACACAATAGTTACCGGGACAGTTTTGAAGATACGCAGTATTTT. This translates into CASSRHNSYRDSFEDTQYF.

The chain couples TRBV9 to TRBJ2-7; TRBD2 agrees at 8 bases. Germline values: CDR1 SGDLS, CDR2 YYNGEE. J was trimmed by 2 bases and V by 4 bases; bases with no gene match: 8. The CDR3 loop spans 15 amino acids. CDR3 nucleotide sequence: TGTGCCAGCAGCCCACAGACTAGCGCTCCCTACGAGCAGTACTTC. Translated, it gives CASSPQTSAPYEQYF. The whole variable domain, remainder taken from reference TRBV9 and TRBJ2-7, is DSGVTQTPKHLITATGQRVTLRCSPRSGDLSVYWYQQSLDQGLQFLIQYYNGEERAKGNILERFSAQQFPDLHSELNLSSLELGDSALYFCASSPQTSAPYEQYFGPGTRLTVT.

The gene calls are TRBV6-6 and TRBJ2-7, with D unresolved. This CDR3 is built from 16 residues. The germline V gene has CDR1 MNHNY and CDR2 SVGAGI (reference sequence). V lost 2 bases and J 0 bases, leaving 14 bases between the germline ends. The CDR3 loop reads CASSYGLTVHSYEQYF. In DNA form, the CDR3 reads TGTGCCAGCAGTTACGGGCTAACTGTGCACTCCTACGAGCAGTACTTC.

V is TRBV6-1 and J is TRBJ1-1; 8 bases line up with TRBD1. Germline V gives CDR1 MNHNS, CDR2 SASEGT. This CDR3 contains 14 residues. The trim removed 6 bases at V and 5 bases at J, leaving 8 bases unmatched. CDR3 nucleotides: TGTGCCAGCAGCTCCGGACAGGGTACTACTGAAGCTTTCTTT. Its protein product is CASSSGQGTTEAFF.

The chain employs TRBV6-5 and TRBJ1-2; 11 nucleotides align to TRBD1. Germline assignment: CDR1 MNHEY and CDR2 SVGAGI. Unmatched junction bases numbered 5, after V lost 2 bases and J lost 3 bases. The CDR3 is 16 residues long. DNA for the CDR3: TGTGCCAGCAGTTACCCCAGGGACAGGGGGGACTATGGCTACACCTTC. This sequence encodes CASSYPRDRGDYGYTF.

This chain links TRBV7-6 with TRBJ2-1; 12 bases are a match to TRBD2. CDR3 length: 17 residues. The germline CDR1 and CDR2 sequences are SGHVS and FNYEAQ. J gave up 5 bases and V 0 bases, and 5 bases lay outside the gene matches. CDR3 in amino acids: CASSLAETSGGNNEQFF. The CDR3 region has the DNA TGTGCCAGCAGCTTAGCGGAGACTAGCGGGGGTAACAATGAGCAGTTCTTC.

In DNA form, the CDR3 reads TGCGCCAGCAGCCAGGGGACACTGAACACTGAAGCTTTCTTT. Protein: CASSQGTLNTEAFF. V gene TRBV4-3 combines with J gene TRBJ1-1, with a tentative D call TRBD1 (6 bases). The CDR3 spans 14 residues. Trimming stripped 3 bases from V and 0 bases from J, with 8 bases between. CDR1 is LGHNA and CDR2 is YSLEER in the germline V gene.

This rearrangement joins TRBV25-1 to TRBJ2-5; D is unresolved. Germline V gene data show CDR1 as MGHDK and CDR2 as SYGVNS. The ends were cut back, 3 bases at V and 4 bases at J, with 12 bases in the middle. This CDR3 is 14 amino acids long. The CDR3 coding sequence is TGTGCCAGCAGTGATTTGGGCTTGGGAGAGACCCAGTACTTC. The encoded protein is CASSDLGLGETQYF.

V is TRBV27 and J is TRBJ1-2; D is unclear. CDR3 length: 15 amino acids. Germline CDR1 and CDR2: MNHEY and SMNVEV (reference sequence). Trimming stripped 3 bases from V and 0 bases from J, with 11 bases between. The DNA of the CDR3 is TGTGCCAGCAGTTTCGGGATAGCTTCTAACTATGGCTACACCTTC. Protein: CASSFGIASNYGYTF.